A single sample is the source of the 2 T cell receptor beta chains below, sequenced in a study of blood T cells in healthy people across ages. Combining a sample-barcoded 5' primer with a J-beta primer mix, a second PCR ran for about 6 to 11 cycles. TCRdb re-analysed the 5' RACE reads in MiXCR, keeping a single row per CDR3 protein. The data contain 600,000 or so distinct CDR3 sequences, around 31% of them singletons. The sequencing input was blood. All receptors derive from a woman older than 75 in good health.

This clonotype was detected many times. The rearrangement links TRBV6-1 to TRBJ2-3; D unclear. Trimming removed 2 bases from V and 5 bases from J, with 5 bases in between. The CDR3 loop spans 12 amino acids. CDR1 is MNHNS, CDR2 SASEGT, per germline. CDR3 DNA: TGTGCCAGCAGTGAACCAGTAGATACGCAGTATTTT. It specifies CASSEPVDTQYF.

Many counts were recorded for this clonotype. This rearrangement joins TRBV2 to TRBJ2-4; no firm D call. This CDR3 contains 15 residues. Deletions cut 2 bases from V and 2 bases from J, with 10 bases between. Germline V gene data show CDR1 as SNHLY and CDR2 as FYNNEI. This chain's CDR3 is CASSEFGHSKNIQYF. In nucleotides, the CDR3 is TGTGCCAGCAGTGAATTTGGTCATTCCAAAAACATTCAGTACTTC. The complete variable domain, with remaining parts taken from reference TRBV2 and TRBJ2-4, reads EPEVTQTPSHQVTQMGQEVILRCVPISNHLYFYWYRQILGQKVEFLVSFYNNEISEKSEIFDDQFSVERPDGSNFTLKIRSTKLEDSAMYFCASSEFGHSKNIQYFGAGTRLSVL.